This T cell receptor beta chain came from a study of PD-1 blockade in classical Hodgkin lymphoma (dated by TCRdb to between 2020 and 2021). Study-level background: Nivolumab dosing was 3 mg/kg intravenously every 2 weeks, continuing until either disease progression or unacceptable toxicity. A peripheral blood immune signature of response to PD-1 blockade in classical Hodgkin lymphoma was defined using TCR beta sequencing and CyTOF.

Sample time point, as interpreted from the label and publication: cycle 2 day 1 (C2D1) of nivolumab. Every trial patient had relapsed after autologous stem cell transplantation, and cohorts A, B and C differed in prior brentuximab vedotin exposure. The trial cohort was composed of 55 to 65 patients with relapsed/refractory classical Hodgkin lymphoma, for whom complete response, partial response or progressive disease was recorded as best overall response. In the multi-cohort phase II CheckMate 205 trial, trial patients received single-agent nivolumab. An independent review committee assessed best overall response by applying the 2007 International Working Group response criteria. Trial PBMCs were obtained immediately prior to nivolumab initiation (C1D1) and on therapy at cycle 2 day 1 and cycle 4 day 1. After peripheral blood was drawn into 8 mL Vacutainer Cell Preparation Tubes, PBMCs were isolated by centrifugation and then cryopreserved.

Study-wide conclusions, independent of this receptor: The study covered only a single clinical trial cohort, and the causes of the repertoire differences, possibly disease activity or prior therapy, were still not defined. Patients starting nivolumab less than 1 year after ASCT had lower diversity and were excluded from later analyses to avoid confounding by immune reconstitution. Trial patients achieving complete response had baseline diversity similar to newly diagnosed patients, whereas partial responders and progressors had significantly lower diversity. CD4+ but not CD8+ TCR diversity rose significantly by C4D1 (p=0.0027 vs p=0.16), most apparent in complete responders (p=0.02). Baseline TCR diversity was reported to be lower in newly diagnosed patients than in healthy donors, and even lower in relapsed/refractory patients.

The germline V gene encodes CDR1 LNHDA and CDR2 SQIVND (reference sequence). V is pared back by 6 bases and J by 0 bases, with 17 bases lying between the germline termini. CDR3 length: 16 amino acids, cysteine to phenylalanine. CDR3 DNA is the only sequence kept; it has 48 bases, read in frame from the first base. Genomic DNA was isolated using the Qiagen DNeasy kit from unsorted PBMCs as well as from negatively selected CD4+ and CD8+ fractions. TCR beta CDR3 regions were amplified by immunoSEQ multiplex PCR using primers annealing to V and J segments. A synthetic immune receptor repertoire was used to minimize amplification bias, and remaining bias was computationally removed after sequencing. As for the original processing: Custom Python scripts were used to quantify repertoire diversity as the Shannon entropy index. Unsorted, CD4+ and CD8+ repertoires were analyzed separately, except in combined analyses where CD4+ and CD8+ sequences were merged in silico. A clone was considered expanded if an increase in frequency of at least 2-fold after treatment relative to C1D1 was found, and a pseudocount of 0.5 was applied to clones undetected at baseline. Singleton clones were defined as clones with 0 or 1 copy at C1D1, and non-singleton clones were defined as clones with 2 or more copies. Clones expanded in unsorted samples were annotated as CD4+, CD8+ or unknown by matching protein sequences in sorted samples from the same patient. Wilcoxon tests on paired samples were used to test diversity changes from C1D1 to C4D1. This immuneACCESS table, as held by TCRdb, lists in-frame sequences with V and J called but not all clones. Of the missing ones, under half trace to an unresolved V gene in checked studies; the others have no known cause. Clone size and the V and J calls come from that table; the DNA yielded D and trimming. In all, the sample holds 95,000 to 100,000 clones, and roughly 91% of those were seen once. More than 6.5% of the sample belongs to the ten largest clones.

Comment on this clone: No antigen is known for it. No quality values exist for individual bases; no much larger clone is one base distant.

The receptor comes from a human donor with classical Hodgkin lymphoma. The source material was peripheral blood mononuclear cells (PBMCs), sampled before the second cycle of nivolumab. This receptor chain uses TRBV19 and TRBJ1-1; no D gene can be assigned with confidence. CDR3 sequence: CASSPLFVGVNTEAFF. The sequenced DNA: TGTGCCAGTAGCCCTCTGTTCGTGGGAGTGAACACTGAAGCTTTCTTT.